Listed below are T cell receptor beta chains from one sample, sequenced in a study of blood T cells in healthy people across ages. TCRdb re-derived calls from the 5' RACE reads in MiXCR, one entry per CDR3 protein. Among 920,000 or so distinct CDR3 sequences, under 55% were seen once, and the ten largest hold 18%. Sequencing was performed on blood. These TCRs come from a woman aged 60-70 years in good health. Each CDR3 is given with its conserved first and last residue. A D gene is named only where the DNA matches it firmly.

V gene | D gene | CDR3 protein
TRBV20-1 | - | CSAGRQSIQETQYF
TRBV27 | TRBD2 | CASAREGEREADEQFF
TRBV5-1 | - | CASSWGGGKYQETQYF
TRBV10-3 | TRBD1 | CAISEEGRTGAGYTF
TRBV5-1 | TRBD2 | CASSWAEREYYEQYF
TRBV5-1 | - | CASSCTTGLDTEAFF
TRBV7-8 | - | CASSLAEGLGDYTF
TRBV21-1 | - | CASSKACRQASSSEQYF
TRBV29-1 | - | CSVRGPPVGSTDTQYF
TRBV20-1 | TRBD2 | CSARDPHRAGSSYEQYF
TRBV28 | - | CASREGEQYF
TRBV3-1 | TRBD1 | CASSPATGENYGYTF
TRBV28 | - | CASMPSTDTQYF
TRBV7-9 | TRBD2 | CASSLLGTSGSEQFF
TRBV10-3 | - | CAISEGVSNVLTF
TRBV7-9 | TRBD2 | CASSLRAQGSGRIYEQYF
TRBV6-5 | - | CASSYSGRSFETQYF
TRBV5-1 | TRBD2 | CASSPGLAIEETQYF
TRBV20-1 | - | CSARPTRGETQYF
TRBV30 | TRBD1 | CAWSVGQGNIQYF
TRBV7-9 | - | CASSLFGRGIWEEETQYF
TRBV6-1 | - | CASQIVGAKNIQYF
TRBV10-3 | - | CAISEGVLTKNIQYF
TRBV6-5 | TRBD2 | CASSYSTGLAVPYEQYF
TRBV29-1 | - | CSVRQGQPQETQYF
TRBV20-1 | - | CSARLLTHRAETQYF
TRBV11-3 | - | CASSFELGEQFF
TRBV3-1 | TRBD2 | CASSQDTAGGQYF
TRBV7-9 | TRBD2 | CASSLGLVRNEQFF
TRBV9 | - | CASGYTFGTLYF
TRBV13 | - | CASSLGAGDTQYF
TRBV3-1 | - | CASSGRPSGLYNEQFF
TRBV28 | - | CASSLASRISGANVLTF
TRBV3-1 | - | CASSQLQGPQETQYF
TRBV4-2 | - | CASSQERLEKLFF
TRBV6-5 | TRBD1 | CASNGQGNVNEQYF
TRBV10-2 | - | CASIRPSSYEQYF
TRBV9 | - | CASSVGGDNEQYF
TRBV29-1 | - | CSVAQGGTEELFF
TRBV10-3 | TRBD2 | CAISDNSGRASYNEQFF
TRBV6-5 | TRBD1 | CASSARQGYGYTF
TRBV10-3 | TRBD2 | CAISDVKGGKSYNEQFF
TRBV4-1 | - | CASSHTGLFNGYTF
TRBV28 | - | CASSLGTGDRHYEQYF
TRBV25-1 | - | CASSDLGGRQETQYF
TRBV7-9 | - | CATAKGSGELFF
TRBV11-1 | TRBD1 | CASSFRTGRQNIQYF
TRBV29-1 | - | CSVEGARGADYEQYF
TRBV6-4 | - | CASSPQPGRETQYF
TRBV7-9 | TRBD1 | CASSLGGTGVHEQFF
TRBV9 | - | CASSVHPGGQQETQYF
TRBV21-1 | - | CASSKWSSGIPGNIQYF
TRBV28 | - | CASSSPRGLNEKLFF
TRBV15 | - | CATSRDTTGPYEQYF
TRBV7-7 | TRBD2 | CASSQSGMSTDTQYF